This T cell receptor beta chain was recorded in a study of PD-L1 blockade in urothelial cancer. Looking at the study overall: Enrolled patients had been treated previously with 0 to 3 chemotherapy regimens. Analysis of the blood was performed 3 weeks (second dose) and 6 weeks after treatment start. Per blood sample, T cells had a median of about 130,000.

The trim removed 1 base at V and 2 bases at J, leaving 4 bases unmatched. Germline CDR1 reads SEHNR; CDR2 reads FQNEAQ (reference sequence). The CDR3 runs to 15 residues. Synthetic spike-ins, TCR analog templates, were added into each PCR. Sequencing used immunoSEQ multiplex PCR; TCRdb keeps in-frame clones, though not all of them. Of 70,000 to 75,000 clones listed, 80% to 90% are singletons. Sequencing used PBMCs, obtained around atezolizumab (anti-PD-L1) treatment. This chain connects TRBV7-9 to TRBJ2-7; 8 bases map to TRBD2. This TCR was sampled from a man in his 70s with urothelial cancer. CDR3 loop: CASSLGGSGTYEQYF. CDR3 nucleotides: TGTGCCAGCAGCTTAGGGGGTAGCGGGACCTACGAGCAGTACTTC.